Below are 19 T cell receptor beta chains sequenced from a single sample in a study of blood T cell repertoires in COVID-19. Generated by immunoSEQ multiplex PCR, the TCRdb table keeps only in-frame clones and is missing some. Of around 280,000 clones in the sample, around 91% are singletons; the top ten hold about 1.7%. Sequences were obtained from PBMCs or T cells enriched from blood (not recorded which). These receptor sequences come from a woman under 30 with acute COVID-19.

The chain couples TRBV27 to TRBJ2-7; the D gene is possibly TRBD2 (6 bases). The CDR3 is 16 amino acids. Germline CDR1 and CDR2: MNHEY and SMNVEV (reference sequence). Trimming removed 5 bases at V and 3 bases at J, with 20 bases between. The CDR3 bases are TGTGCCAGCAGTGCGACGGGGGACCCTTCGTTCTACGAGCAGTACTTC. Its translation is CASSATGDPSFYEQYF.

The J gene is TRBJ1-5, the V gene TRBV25-1; 7 nucleotides line up with TRBD1. From germline, CDR1 is MGHDK and CDR2 SYGVNS. The junction had 14 bases not matched to a gene; V was cut back by 8 bases and J by 4 bases. The CDR3 consists of 16 residues. This CDR3 is CASYDSSGTVNQPQHF. The CDR3 DNA reads TGTGCCAGCTACGACAGTTCCGGGACAGTAAATCAGCCCCAGCATTTT. The complete variable domain, with remaining parts taken from reference TRBV25-1 and TRBJ1-5, reads EADIYQTPRYLVIGTGKKITLECSQTMGHDKMYWYQQDPGMELHLIHYSYGVNSTEKGDLSSESTVSRIRTEHFPLTLESARPSHTSQYLCASYDSSGTVNQPQHFGDGTRLSIL.

V usage is TRBV10-3 and J usage is TRBJ1-2; 7 bases are a match to TRBD1. The J segment lost 8 bases and the V segment lost 5 bases, leaving 8 bases of the junction unmatched. CDR3 length: 13 residues. The germline CDR1 and CDR2 sequences are ENHRY and SYGVKD. The DNA of the CDR3 is TGTGCCATCAGTAAAGACAGGGTAGCAGGCTACACCTTC. Its translation is CAISKDRVAGYTF.

This sequence joins TRBV3-1 (or the pseudogene TRBV3-2) and TRBJ2-3; 9 bases map to TRBD2. CDR3 size: 16 residues. The V segment lost 0 bases and the J segment 11 bases; nucleotides outside the gene matches: 12. The germline V gene encodes CDR1 LGHDT and CDR2 YNNKEL (reference sequence). The CDR3 region has the DNA TGTGCCAGCAGCCAAGATTGGCTAGCGGGACCTTCTGGGCAGTATTTT. Amino acids: CASSQDWLAGPSGQYF.

The chain links TRBV18 to TRBJ2-7, with TRBD2 identical over 10 bases. The germline V gene encodes CDR1 KGHSH and CDR2 LQKENI. V trimming: 3 bases; J trimming: 2 bases; junction bases outside the gene matches: 7. This CDR3 contains 16 residues. In nucleotides, the CDR3 is TGTGCCAGCTCACCCAAAAACCTAGCGGGGGCCTACGAGCAGTACTTC. As protein: CASSPKNLAGAYEQYF. The variable domain in full, completed from reference TRBV18 and TRBJ2-7, reads NAGVMQNPRHLVRRRGQEARLRCSPMKGHSHVYWYRQLPEEGLKFMVYLQKENIIDESGMPKERFSAEFPKEGPSILRIQQVVRGDSAAYFCASSPKNLAGAYEQYFGPGTRLTVT.

J is TRBJ1-4 and V is TRBV4-1, with D possibly matching TRBD1 (6 bases). Germline V gives CDR1 MGHRA, CDR2 YSYEKL. Trimming shortened V by 2 bases and J by 4 bases, and 14 bases separated the two germline ends. This CDR3 spans 16 amino acids. The CDR3 sequence: CASSQRGGVHNEKLFF. The DNA of the CDR3 is TGCGCCAGCAGCCAACGAGGGGGGGTTCATAATGAAAAACTGTTTTTT.

This chain joins TRBV6-5 and TRBJ1-5, with D possibly matching TRBD1 (6 bases). V was cut by 4 bases and J by 1 base, with 8 bases left in between. The CDR3 extends over 14 amino acids. Germline V lookup: CDR1 MNHEY, CDR2 SVGAGI. The CDR3, as DNA: TGTGCCAGCAGTTCAGGGGTAAGCAATCAGCCCCAGCATTTT. This translates into CASSSGVSNQPQHF.

The rearrangement uses TRBV19 and TRBJ2-1, with 11 bases identical to TRBD2. Germline V gene lookup returns CDR1 LNHDA and CDR2 SQIVND (reference sequence). The CDR3 spans 17 residues. Losses at the gene ends were 5 bases for V and 0 bases for J; bases not matched to a gene: 6. The CDR3 spells CASSSSSGRSSYNEQFF. The DNA of the CDR3 is TGTGCCAGTAGTTCTTCTAGCGGGAGGAGCTCCTACAATGAGCAGTTCTTC.

The V gene is TRBV29-1, the J gene TRBJ1-2; a possible D gene is TRBD1 (6 bases). The CDR3 loop spans 14 amino acids. V was trimmed by 0 bases and J by 3 bases, leaving 11 bases between them. CDR1 is SQVTM and CDR2 is ANQGSEA in the germline V gene. CDR3 sequence (DNA): TGCAGCGTTGAAGAAAGGACAGACCACTATGGCTACACCTTC. It specifies CSVEERTDHYGYTF.

The gene calls are TRBV5-6 and TRBJ2-2; 9 bases match TRBD1. Germline V gene lookup returns CDR1 SGHDT and CDR2 YYEEEE. Trimming cost V 4 bases and J 4 bases; bases outside gene matches: 8. This CDR3 contains 16 residues. The CDR3 sequence: CASSRMGQGVTGELFF. CDR3 DNA sequence: TGTGCCAGCAGCCGGATGGGACAGGGAGTCACCGGGGAGCTGTTTTTT.

The gene calls are TRBV7-2 and TRBJ1-2; D might be TRBD1 (5 bases). V was pared by 5 bases and J by 1 base, with 17 bases between. Germline V gene data show CDR1 as SGHTA and CDR2 as FQGNSA. CDR3 length: 16 amino acids. The CDR3 is CASSTGLGGNNYGYTF. The CDR3 bases are TGTGCCAGCAGCACGGGGTTGGGGGGTAATAACTATGGCTACACCTTC.

The chain employs TRBV7-9 and TRBJ2-3; TRBD2 agrees at 12 bases. J lost 0 bases, V lost 5 bases, and 6 bases had no gene match. This CDR3 is 17 amino acids long. The germline V gene encodes CDR1 SEHNR and CDR2 FQNEAQ (reference sequence). The CDR3 here is CASSNPGTSGSTDTQYF. CDR3 sequence (DNA): TGTGCCAGCAGCAATCCCGGGACTAGCGGGAGCACAGATACGCAGTATTTT.

V is TRBV4-3 and J is TRBJ1-6; TRBD1 might be the D (6 bases). Germline values: CDR1 LGHNA, CDR2 YSLEER. Deletions cut 0 bases from V and 7 bases from J, with 16 bases between. The CDR3 covers 17 residues. CDR3 nucleotides: TGCGCCAGCAGCCAAGAGAAGGGGGGGGGTGTAAATTCACCCCTCCACTTT. This gives the protein CASSQEKGGGVNSPLHF.

The V gene is TRBV6-5, the J gene TRBJ1-6; tentative D call: TRBD1 (5 bases). Germline V gene lookup returns CDR1 MNHEY and CDR2 SVGAGI. V was pared by 7 bases and J by 4 bases, with 11 bases between. This CDR3 is built from 14 residues. In DNA, the CDR3 is TGTGCCAGCACTTCGACAGCGTATAATTCACCCCTCCACTTT. This encodes CASTSTAYNSPLHF.

CDR3 in DNA: TGTGCCAGCAGCACCCGACTAGCTAGGAACTACAATGAGCAGTTCTTC. This encodes CASSTRLARNYNEQFF. The rearrangement joins TRBV27 to TRBJ2-1; 7 bases align to TRBD2. The CDR3 sequence is 16 residues long. V was pared by 6 bases and J by 3 bases, with 11 bases of the junction left unmatched. Germline lookup yields CDR1 MNHEY and CDR2 SMNVEV (reference sequence).

This chain links TRBV19 with TRBJ2-3, with 7 positions matching TRBD1. V dropped 3 bases and J dropped 4; count of bases not matched to a gene: 4. Germline values: CDR1 LNHDA, CDR2 SQIVND (reference sequence). This CDR3 contains 14 residues. The CDR3 DNA reads TGTGCCAGTAGTATTGACAGGGACGCAGATACGCAGTATTTT. It codes for CASSIDRDADTQYF.

The rearrangement uses TRBV20-1 and TRBJ2-7; D may be TRBD2 (6 bases). The CDR3 spans 16 residues. Germline V gene lookup returns CDR1 DFQATT and CDR2 SNEGSKA (reference sequence). V was clipped by 3 bases and J by 3 bases, with 21 bases between them. The CDR3 protein is CSASSRTWGDLYEQYF. The CDR3 bases are TGCAGTGCTAGTAGCCGGACTTGGGGGGACCTCTACGAGCAGTACTTC.

V gene TRBV30 combines with J gene TRBJ2-7, with 11 positions matching TRBD2. CDR3 size: 18 residues. CDR1 GTSNPN and CDR2 SVGIG come from the germline V gene (reference sequence). With V trimmed by 0 bases and J by 3 bases, 13 bases remained unmatched. The CDR3 coding sequence is TGTGCCTGGAGTGTCTTACTAGCGGGAGAAGGGACCTTCTACGAGCAGTACTTC. Translation gives CAWSVLLAGEGTFYEQYF. Full variable domain (rest looked up from reference TRBV30 and TRBJ2-7): SQTIHQWPATLVQPVGSPLSLECTVEGTSNPNLYWYRQAAGRGLQLLFYSVGIGQISSEVPQNLSASRPQDRQFILSSKKLLLSDSGFYLCAWSVLLAGEGTFYEQYFGPGTRLTVT.

V usage is TRBV2 and J usage is TRBJ2-2, with D possibly matching TRBD2 (6 bases). Germline V gene lookup returns CDR1 SNHLY and CDR2 FYNNEI. The germline V and J ends were trimmed by 0 bases and 6 bases, with 11 bases remaining between them. This CDR3 contains 15 residues. CDR3 DNA sequence: TGTGCCAGCAGTGAAGCGGGCGGGATTGCCGGGGAGCTGTTTTTT. Translating it yields CASSEAGGIAGELFF.